The clone carrying this T cell receptor (beta chain) occurred a few times. This CDR3 is missing its conserved last phenylalanine or tryptophan, likely due to a read error. The limits of the CDR3 on the DNA are not certain, so only TCRdb's listed CDR3 is given. The data are from a study of tumor-infiltrating lymphocytes in oesophageal squamous cell carcinoma. TCRdb re-called the PCR reads through MiXCR, storing one row per CDR3 protein. The repertoire consists of approximately 11,000 distinct CDR3 sequences, with about 60% occurring once and the leading ten covering roughly a third. The CDR3 length is 17 residues, termini included. Germline CDR1 reads SGHTA; CDR2 reads FQGNSA.

The sequence came from a male donor with esophageal squamous cell carcinoma. The chain employs TRBV7-2 and TRBJ2-3; the tabulated D call, TRBD2, remains unverified against the DNA. Sequenced sample: esophageal tumor tissue. The CDR3 sequence: CASSPDHNKGNIQYFGP.